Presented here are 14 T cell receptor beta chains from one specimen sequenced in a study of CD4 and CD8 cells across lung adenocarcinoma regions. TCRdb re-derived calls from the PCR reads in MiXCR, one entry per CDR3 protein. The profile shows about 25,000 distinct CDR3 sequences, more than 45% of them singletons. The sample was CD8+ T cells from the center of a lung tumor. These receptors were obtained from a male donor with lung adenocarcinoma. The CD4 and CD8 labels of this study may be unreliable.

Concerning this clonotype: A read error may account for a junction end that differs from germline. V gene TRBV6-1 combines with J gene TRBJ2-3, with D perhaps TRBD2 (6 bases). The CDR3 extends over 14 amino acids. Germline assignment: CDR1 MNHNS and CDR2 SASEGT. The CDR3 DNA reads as TGTGCCGGCAGTGGGGGGTCTGGCAAAGATACGCAGTATTTC. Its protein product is CAGSGGSGKDTQYF.

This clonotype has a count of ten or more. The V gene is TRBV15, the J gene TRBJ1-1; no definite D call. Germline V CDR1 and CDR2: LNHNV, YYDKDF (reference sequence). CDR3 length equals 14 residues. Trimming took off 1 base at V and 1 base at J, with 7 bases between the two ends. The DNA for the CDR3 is TGTGCCACCAGCAGAGCTAGCGAGAACACTGAAGCTTTCTTT. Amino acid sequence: CATSRASENTEAFF.

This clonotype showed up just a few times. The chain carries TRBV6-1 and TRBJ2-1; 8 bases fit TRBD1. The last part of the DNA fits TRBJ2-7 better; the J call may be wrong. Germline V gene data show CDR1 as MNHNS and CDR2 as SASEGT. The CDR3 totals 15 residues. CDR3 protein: CASSRMGTGLYEQYF. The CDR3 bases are TGTGCCAGCAGCCGGATGGGGACAGGACTTTACGAGCAGTACTTC.

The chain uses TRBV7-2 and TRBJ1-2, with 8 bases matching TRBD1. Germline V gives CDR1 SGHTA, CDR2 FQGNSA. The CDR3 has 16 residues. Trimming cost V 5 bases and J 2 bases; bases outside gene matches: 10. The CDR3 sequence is CASSPGGAGGNYGYTF. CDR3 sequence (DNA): TGTGCCAGCAGCCCAGGGGGCGCGGGGGGCAACTATGGCTACACCTTC. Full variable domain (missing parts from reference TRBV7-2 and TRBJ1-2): GAGVSQSPSNKVTEKGKDVELRCDPISGHTALYWYRQSLGQGLEFLIYFQGNSAPDKSGLPSDRFSAERTGGSVSTLTIQRTQQEDSAVYLCASSPGGAGGNYGYTFGSGTRLTVV.

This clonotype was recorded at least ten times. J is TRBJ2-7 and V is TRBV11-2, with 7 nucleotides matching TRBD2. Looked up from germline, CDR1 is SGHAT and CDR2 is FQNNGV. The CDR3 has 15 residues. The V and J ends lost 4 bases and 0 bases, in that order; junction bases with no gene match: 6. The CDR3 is CASSSGVAGSYEQYF. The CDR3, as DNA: TGTGCCAGCAGCTCCGGGGTAGCGGGCTCCTACGAGCAGTACTTC.

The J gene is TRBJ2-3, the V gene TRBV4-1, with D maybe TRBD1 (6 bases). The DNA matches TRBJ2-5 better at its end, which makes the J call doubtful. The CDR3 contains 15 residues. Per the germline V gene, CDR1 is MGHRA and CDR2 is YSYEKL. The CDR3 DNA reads TGCTGCAGGGGCCAAGAGGGCCGGGACCCAGATACCCAGTACTTC. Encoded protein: CCRGQEGRDPDTQYF.

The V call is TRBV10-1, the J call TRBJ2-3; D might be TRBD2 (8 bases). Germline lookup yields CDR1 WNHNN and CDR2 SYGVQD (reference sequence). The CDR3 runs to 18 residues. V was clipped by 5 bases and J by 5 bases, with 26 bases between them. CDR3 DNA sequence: TGCGCCAGCAGTACTGCGGGGGGAGGGGGCTGTGGCCAAGATACGCAGTATTTT. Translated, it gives CASSTAGGGGCGQDTQYF.

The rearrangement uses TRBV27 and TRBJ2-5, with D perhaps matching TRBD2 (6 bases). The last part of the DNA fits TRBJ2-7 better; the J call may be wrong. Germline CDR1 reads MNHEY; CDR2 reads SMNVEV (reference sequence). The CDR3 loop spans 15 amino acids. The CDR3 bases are TGTGCCAGCAGCTATGTACTAGCCGGAACCTACGAGCAGTACTTC. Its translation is CASSYVLAGTYEQYF.

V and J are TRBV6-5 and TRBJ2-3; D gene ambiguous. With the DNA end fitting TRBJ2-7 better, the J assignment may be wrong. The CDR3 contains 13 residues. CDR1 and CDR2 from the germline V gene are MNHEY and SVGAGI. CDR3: CASSYRTTDMQYF. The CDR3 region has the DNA TGTGCCAGCAGTTACAGGACCACAGATATGCAGTACTTC.

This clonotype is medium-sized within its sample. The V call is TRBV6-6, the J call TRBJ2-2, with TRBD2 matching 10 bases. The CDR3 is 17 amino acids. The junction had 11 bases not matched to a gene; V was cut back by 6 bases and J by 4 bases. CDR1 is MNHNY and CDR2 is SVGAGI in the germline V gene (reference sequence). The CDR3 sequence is CASRPASGSTSTGELFF. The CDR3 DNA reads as TGTGCCAGCAGACCGGCTAGCGGGAGTACCTCCACCGGGGAGCTGTTTTTT.

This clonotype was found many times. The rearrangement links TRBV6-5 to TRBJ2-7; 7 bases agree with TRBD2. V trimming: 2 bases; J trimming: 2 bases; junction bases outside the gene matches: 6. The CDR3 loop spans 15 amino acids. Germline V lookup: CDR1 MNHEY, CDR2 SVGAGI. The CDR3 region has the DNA TGTGCCAGCAGTTACCGGCGGGGGAAACCCTACGAGCAGTACTTC. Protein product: CASSYRRGKPYEQYF.

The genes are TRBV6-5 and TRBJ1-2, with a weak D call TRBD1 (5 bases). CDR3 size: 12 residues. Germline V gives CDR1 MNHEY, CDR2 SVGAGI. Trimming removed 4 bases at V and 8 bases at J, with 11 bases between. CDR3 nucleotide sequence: TGTGCCAGCAGTTCGACAGAGAGGGGCTACACCTTC. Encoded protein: CASSSTERGYTF.

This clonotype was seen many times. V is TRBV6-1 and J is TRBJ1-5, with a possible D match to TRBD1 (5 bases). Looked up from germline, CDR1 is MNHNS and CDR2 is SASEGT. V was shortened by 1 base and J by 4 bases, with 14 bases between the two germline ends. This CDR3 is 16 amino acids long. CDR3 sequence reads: CASSEGTQGRNQPQHF. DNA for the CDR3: TGTGCCAGCAGTGAAGGGACCCAGGGTAGGAATCAGCCCCAGCATTTT.

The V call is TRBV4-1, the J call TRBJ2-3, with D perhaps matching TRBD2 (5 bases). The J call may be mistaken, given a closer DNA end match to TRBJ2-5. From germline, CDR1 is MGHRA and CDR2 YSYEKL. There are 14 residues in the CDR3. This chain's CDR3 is CARSEGRDPDTQYF. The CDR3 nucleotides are TGCGCGAGGAGCGAGGGCCGGGATCCAGATACCCAGTACTTC.